A single sample is the source of the 5 T cell receptor beta chains below, sequenced in a study of cytomegalovirus exposure and HLA in healthy donors. PCR used 60 Vbeta primers and 13 Jbeta primers. Measured with immunoSEQ multiplex PCR; TCRdb has only the in-frame clones, and not every one. The table gives roughly 88,000 clones; the top ten clones make up roughly 14% of it. Sample: PBMCs. These receptors were obtained from a man in his fifties in good health and CMV-seropositive.

The genes are TRBV7-2 and TRBJ2-7, with a tentative D call TRBD1 (6 bases). Trimming left V 5 bases short and J 5 bases short, with 7 bases between. Germline V CDR1 and CDR2: SGHTA, FQGNSA. This CDR3 is built from 11 residues. This CDR3 is CASSHRDEQYF. The DNA of the CDR3 is TGTGCCAGCAGCCACAGGGACGAGCAGTACTTC.

This chain uses TRBV6-6 with TRBJ2-1, with D unresolved. This CDR3 region has 12 residues. V was clipped by 10 bases and J by 2 bases, with 9 bases between them. CDR1 is MNHNY and CDR2 is SVGAGI in the germline V gene (reference sequence). CDR3 in DNA: TGTGCCACCGAGCCCACCTACAATGAGCAGTTCTTC. The encoded protein is CATEPTYNEQFF.

The genes are TRBV9 and TRBJ2-3; maybe TRBD2 (5 bases). The V gene lost 3 bases and the J gene lost 2 bases, with 10 bases spanning the gap. The CDR3 loop spans 14 amino acids. CDR1 and CDR2 (germline): SGDLS, YYNGEE. The CDR3 bases are TGTGCCAGCAGCGGGCAGACTACCACAGATACGCAGTATTTT. Its protein product is CASSGQTTTDTQYF.

V usage is TRBV25-1 and J usage is TRBJ2-1; TRBD1 might be the D (5 bases). Germline CDR1 MGHDK, CDR2 SYGVNS. The length of the CDR3 is 15 residues. V was shortened by 1 base and J by 6 bases, with 13 bases between the two germline ends. DNA for the CDR3: TGTGCCAGCAGTGAATTACAGGAGACGAGCAATGAGCAGTTCTTC. This translates into CASSELQETSNEQFF.

The chain combines TRBV4-1 with TRBJ2-7, with 7 positions matching TRBD2. The V and J ends lost 1 base and 4 bases, in that order; junction bases with no gene match: 19. The CDR3 has 19 amino acids. The germline V gene encodes CDR1 MGHRA and CDR2 YSYEKL. This chain's CDR3 is CASSQGPSSGGSFGYEQYF. In nucleotides, the CDR3 is TGCGCCAGCAGCCAAGGACCCAGCAGTGGCGGGAGCTTTGGTTACGAGCAGTACTTC.